This paragraph reports one TCR beta chain. Antigen: not known. The data originate from a study of CXCR3-negative and CXCR3-positive naive CD8 T cells. CD45RO-CCR7+CD27+CD95- characterized naive CD8+ T cells. The study's findings and limits: CXCR3-expressing naive cells carried TRB CDR3s more hydrophobic than those of CXCR3-negative naive cells.

This CDR3 spans 15 amino acids. Germline lookup yields CDR1 SEHNR and CDR2 FQNEAQ (reference sequence). It was by 5' RACE with UMI labels that the TRB cDNA libraries were prepared. Each CDR3 protein gets one entry in TCRdb, which reprocessed the 5' RACE reads and gives no DNA. This sample's table has around 65,000 distinct CDR3 sequences. The chain recombines TRBV7-9 with TRBJ1-1; checking the TCRdb D call of TRBD1 is not possible without DNA. Sequences were obtained from naive CXCR3+ CD8+ T cells from blood. Subset of the sample: CD45RO-CCR7+CD27+CD95- naive CD8+ T cells expressing CXCR3 (TNR3+). The TCR was taken from a human donor in good health. Some clones in this sample may be carry-over from other donors' samples. CDR3 region: CASSPQTGANTEAFF. The whole variable domain, remainder taken from reference TRBV7-9 and TRBJ1-1, is DTGVSQNPRHKITKRGQNVTFRCDPISEHNRLYWYRQTLGQGPEFLTYFQNEAQLEKSRLLSDRFSAERPKGSFSTLEIQRTEQGDSAMYLCASSPQTGANTEAFFGQGTRLTVV.